A few counts support the clone carrying this T cell receptor (beta chain). The antigen remains undetermined. This CDR3 comprises 15 residues. Germline-derived CDR1 and CDR2 are MDHEN and SYDVKM. V dropped 5 bases and J dropped 0 bases, with 13 bases sitting between them. The library tagged individual cDNA molecules with unique molecular identifiers. MiXCR, run by TCRdb on the RACE reads, gives a single entry per CDR3 protein. The data hold approximately 73,000 distinct CDR3 sequences, with about 9.3% observed a single time. The time point denotes: patch test 1, 2 weeks after DPC sensitization. The sample's treatment: therapeutic diphenylcyclopropenone sensitization with weekly scalp DPC. Unseparated into fractions, whole blood served as the source from which total RNA was extracted. This sample was included in a study of human T cells and chemical hapten exposure. For the study at large: TCR yields per sample varied, mainly owing to small pooled library volume differences.

Study-level results: Relative to control repertoires, expanded TCRs gave rise to significantly more large CDR3 similarity clusters.

The starting material was whole blood, obtained in connection with sensitization to the hapten diphenylcyclopropenone (DPC). The V call is TRBV28, the J call TRBJ1-1; TRBD1 might be the D (5 bases). This TCR came from a woman between 45 and 65 years old with alopecia areata. Some clones in this sample may be carry-over from other donors' samples. CDR3 bases: TGTGCCAGCAGTCGGGGAGGGGTCGTGAACACTGAAGCTTTCTTT. Protein: CASSRGGVVNTEAFF.